These T cell receptor beta chains were read from a single sample in a study of T cells in Graves' hyperthyroidism and ophthalmopathy. TCRdb reanalysed the multiplex PCR reads using MiXCR and keeps one entry per CDR3 protein. Among a few hundred thousand distinct CDR3 sequences listed, more than 15% were seen once. Sequencing was performed on blood. These receptor sequences come from a woman aged 40 to 50 with Graves' ophthalmopathy. Each CDR3 is given with its conserved first and last residue. A D gene is named only where the DNA matches it firmly. Only part of the rows carry a size: once, few, many, or a class if the clone is expanded.

clone_size d_call j_call v_call cdr3_nt cdr3_aa
NA NA TRBJ2-1 TRBV19 TGTGCCAGTAGACTCGGGACTCAGTACAATGAGCAGTTCTTC CASRLGTQYNEQFF
NA NA TRBJ1-4 TRBV10-3 TGTGCCAGTACAGATACAACTAATGAAAAACTGTTTTTT CASTDTTNEKLFF
few TRBD1 TRBJ2-3 TRBV5-1 TGCGCCAGCAGCGCCGGGACAGGGGGCGCCGCAGATACGCAGTATTTT CASSAGTGGAADTQYF
few TRBD1 TRBJ2-1 TRBV6-1 TGTGCCAGCAGTGAGACAGGGGATATCAATGAGCAGTTCTTC CASSETGDINEQFF
many NA TRBJ2-5 TRBV20-1 TGCAGTGCTCGACACTTTCAAGAGACCCAGTACTTC CSARHFQETQYF
NA NA TRBJ1-1 TRBV6-1 TGTGCCAGCAGCCCCAACTGGGGCAACACTGAAGCTTTCTTT CASSPNWGNTEAFF
many TRBD1 TRBJ2-1 TRBV2 TGTGCCAGCGGCCAGACAGGGGGATCCTACAATGAGCAGTTCTTC CASGQTGGSYNEQFF
NA NA TRBJ2-7 TRBV30 TGTGCCTGGAAGAACACCGGATACCCCTACGAGCAGTACTTC CAWKNTGYPYEQYF
few TRBD1 TRBJ1-2 TRBV9 TGTGCCAGCAGCAACCTCGGGACAGGGATATATGGCTACACCTTC CASSNLGTGIYGYTF
many NA TRBJ2-7 TRBV11-2 TGTGCCAGCAGCTTCGGGTTTAGGGGGTCCTACGAGCAGTACTTC CASSFGFRGSYEQYF
NA NA TRBJ1-5 TRBV4-1 TGCGCCAGCAGCCAAGATCAACAGGGAAATTATCAGCCCCAGCATTTT CASSQDQQGNYQPQHF
few NA TRBJ1-1 TRBV18 TGTGCCAGCTCACAAGAGAGTTTTCAAGCTTTCTTT CASSQESFQAFF
many TRBD2 TRBJ2-7 TRBV20-1 TGCAGTGCTCGGGCCGGGACTAGCGGTACCTACGAGCAGTACTTC CSARAGTSGTYEQYF
once NA TRBJ1-4 TRBV7-9 TGTGCCAGCAGCCCGGGCCCCCCGGGTAAACTGTTTTTT CASSPGPPGKLFF
many TRBD1 TRBJ2-7 TRBV28 TGTGCCAGCAGTCGCCCCCGGGCAGGGGGCGCTCAGCAGTACTTC CASSRPRAGGAQQYF
many TRBD2 TRBJ2-5 TRBV2 TGTGCCAGCAGAGAGACCCCCGGACTAGCGATGCAAGAGACCCAGTACTTC CASRETPGLAMQETQYF
many NA TRBJ2-4 TRBV2 TGTGCCAGCAGTGAAGACCAGTGGGGCATTCAGTACTTC CASSEDQWGIQYF
many NA TRBJ1-1 TRBV28 TGTGCCAGCAAGAAGGGGAACACTGAAGCTTTCTTT CASKKGNTEAFF
many TRBD2 TRBJ2-3 TRBV11-2 TGTGCCAGCAGTCTACGTTCGGGAGGGAACACAGATACGCAGTATTTT CASSLRSGGNTDTQYF
few NA TRBJ2-1 TRBV6-1 TGTGCCAGCAGTCCAACTTACTACAATGAGCAGTTCTTC CASSPTYYNEQFF
few TRBD2 TRBJ2-5 TRBV5-1 TGCGCCAGCAGCTGGCAGGGACTAGCCCAAGAGACCCAGTACTTC CASSWQGLAQETQYF
many TRBD1 TRBJ2-2 TRBV28 TGTGCCAGCAGTGCCGGGGACAGGGGGCTCACCGGGGAGCTGTTTTTT CASSAGDRGLTGELFF
few TRBD1 TRBJ1-2 TRBV7-9 TGTGCCAGCAGCTTAGACGGGACAGATTATTTTAACTATGGCTACACCTTC CASSLDGTDYFNYGYTF
many TRBD1 TRBJ1-4 TRBV5-1 TGCGCCAGCAGCTGGGGACAGGGGGTGGAAAAACTGTTTTTT CASSWGQGVEKLFF
few NA TRBJ2-1 TRBV7-2 TGTGCCAGCAGCGGGCAGGCCCGACATGAGCAGTTCTTC CASSGQARHEQFF
few TRBD2 TRBJ2-3 TRBV27 TGTGCCAGCAATCCGACTAGCGGGTACCCCCACACACGTAATACGCAGTATTTT CASNPTSGYPHTRNTQYF
many NA TRBJ1-4 TRBV28 TGTGCCAGCAGCTTAGGAGGGGGGTCGGAAAAACTGTTTTTT CASSLGGGSEKLFF